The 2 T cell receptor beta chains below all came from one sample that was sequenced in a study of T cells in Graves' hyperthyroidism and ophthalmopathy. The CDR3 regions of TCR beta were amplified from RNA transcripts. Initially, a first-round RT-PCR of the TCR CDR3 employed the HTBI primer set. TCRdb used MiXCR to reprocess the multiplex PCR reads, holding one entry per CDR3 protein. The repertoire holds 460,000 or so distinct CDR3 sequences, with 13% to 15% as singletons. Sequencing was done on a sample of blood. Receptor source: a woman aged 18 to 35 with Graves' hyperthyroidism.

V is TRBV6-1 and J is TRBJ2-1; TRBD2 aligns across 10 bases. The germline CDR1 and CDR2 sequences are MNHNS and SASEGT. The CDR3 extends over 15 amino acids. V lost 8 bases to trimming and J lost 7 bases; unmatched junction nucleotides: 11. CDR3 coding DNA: TGTGCCAGCGGGGCTAGCGGGAGAGTATTAAATGAGCAGTTCTTC. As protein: CASGASGRVLNEQFF.

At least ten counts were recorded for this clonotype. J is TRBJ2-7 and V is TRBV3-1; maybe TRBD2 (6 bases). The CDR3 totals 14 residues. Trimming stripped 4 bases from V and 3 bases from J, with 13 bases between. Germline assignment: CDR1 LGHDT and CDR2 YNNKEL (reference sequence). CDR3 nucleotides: TGTGCCAGCAGCCTCGGAGGGACTGGCTACGAGCAGTACTTC. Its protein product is CASSLGGTGYEQYF.